This T cell receptor (beta chain) is from a study of identical twins. J lost 5 bases, V lost 3 bases, and 11 bases had no gene match. Germline CDR1 reads DFQATT; CDR2 reads SNEGSKA (reference sequence). CDR3 length equals 15 residues. TCRdb re-derived calls from the 5' RACE reads in MiXCR, one entry per CDR3 protein. The table includes hundreds of thousands of distinct CDR3 sequences, approximately 7% detected once. A further study also used this sample, focusing on yellow fever vaccine responses in identical twins.

The origin of this receptor is a woman younger than 35 in good health. The sequenced sample consisted of memory (CD45RO+) T cells sorted from blood. The rearrangement joins TRBV20-1 to TRBJ1-1, with 8 nucleotides matching TRBD1. Written as DNA, the CDR3 is TGCAGTGCTAGCGGCGCCGGGACAGGTGCTACTGAAGCTTTCTTT. Translating it yields CSASGAGTGATEAFF.